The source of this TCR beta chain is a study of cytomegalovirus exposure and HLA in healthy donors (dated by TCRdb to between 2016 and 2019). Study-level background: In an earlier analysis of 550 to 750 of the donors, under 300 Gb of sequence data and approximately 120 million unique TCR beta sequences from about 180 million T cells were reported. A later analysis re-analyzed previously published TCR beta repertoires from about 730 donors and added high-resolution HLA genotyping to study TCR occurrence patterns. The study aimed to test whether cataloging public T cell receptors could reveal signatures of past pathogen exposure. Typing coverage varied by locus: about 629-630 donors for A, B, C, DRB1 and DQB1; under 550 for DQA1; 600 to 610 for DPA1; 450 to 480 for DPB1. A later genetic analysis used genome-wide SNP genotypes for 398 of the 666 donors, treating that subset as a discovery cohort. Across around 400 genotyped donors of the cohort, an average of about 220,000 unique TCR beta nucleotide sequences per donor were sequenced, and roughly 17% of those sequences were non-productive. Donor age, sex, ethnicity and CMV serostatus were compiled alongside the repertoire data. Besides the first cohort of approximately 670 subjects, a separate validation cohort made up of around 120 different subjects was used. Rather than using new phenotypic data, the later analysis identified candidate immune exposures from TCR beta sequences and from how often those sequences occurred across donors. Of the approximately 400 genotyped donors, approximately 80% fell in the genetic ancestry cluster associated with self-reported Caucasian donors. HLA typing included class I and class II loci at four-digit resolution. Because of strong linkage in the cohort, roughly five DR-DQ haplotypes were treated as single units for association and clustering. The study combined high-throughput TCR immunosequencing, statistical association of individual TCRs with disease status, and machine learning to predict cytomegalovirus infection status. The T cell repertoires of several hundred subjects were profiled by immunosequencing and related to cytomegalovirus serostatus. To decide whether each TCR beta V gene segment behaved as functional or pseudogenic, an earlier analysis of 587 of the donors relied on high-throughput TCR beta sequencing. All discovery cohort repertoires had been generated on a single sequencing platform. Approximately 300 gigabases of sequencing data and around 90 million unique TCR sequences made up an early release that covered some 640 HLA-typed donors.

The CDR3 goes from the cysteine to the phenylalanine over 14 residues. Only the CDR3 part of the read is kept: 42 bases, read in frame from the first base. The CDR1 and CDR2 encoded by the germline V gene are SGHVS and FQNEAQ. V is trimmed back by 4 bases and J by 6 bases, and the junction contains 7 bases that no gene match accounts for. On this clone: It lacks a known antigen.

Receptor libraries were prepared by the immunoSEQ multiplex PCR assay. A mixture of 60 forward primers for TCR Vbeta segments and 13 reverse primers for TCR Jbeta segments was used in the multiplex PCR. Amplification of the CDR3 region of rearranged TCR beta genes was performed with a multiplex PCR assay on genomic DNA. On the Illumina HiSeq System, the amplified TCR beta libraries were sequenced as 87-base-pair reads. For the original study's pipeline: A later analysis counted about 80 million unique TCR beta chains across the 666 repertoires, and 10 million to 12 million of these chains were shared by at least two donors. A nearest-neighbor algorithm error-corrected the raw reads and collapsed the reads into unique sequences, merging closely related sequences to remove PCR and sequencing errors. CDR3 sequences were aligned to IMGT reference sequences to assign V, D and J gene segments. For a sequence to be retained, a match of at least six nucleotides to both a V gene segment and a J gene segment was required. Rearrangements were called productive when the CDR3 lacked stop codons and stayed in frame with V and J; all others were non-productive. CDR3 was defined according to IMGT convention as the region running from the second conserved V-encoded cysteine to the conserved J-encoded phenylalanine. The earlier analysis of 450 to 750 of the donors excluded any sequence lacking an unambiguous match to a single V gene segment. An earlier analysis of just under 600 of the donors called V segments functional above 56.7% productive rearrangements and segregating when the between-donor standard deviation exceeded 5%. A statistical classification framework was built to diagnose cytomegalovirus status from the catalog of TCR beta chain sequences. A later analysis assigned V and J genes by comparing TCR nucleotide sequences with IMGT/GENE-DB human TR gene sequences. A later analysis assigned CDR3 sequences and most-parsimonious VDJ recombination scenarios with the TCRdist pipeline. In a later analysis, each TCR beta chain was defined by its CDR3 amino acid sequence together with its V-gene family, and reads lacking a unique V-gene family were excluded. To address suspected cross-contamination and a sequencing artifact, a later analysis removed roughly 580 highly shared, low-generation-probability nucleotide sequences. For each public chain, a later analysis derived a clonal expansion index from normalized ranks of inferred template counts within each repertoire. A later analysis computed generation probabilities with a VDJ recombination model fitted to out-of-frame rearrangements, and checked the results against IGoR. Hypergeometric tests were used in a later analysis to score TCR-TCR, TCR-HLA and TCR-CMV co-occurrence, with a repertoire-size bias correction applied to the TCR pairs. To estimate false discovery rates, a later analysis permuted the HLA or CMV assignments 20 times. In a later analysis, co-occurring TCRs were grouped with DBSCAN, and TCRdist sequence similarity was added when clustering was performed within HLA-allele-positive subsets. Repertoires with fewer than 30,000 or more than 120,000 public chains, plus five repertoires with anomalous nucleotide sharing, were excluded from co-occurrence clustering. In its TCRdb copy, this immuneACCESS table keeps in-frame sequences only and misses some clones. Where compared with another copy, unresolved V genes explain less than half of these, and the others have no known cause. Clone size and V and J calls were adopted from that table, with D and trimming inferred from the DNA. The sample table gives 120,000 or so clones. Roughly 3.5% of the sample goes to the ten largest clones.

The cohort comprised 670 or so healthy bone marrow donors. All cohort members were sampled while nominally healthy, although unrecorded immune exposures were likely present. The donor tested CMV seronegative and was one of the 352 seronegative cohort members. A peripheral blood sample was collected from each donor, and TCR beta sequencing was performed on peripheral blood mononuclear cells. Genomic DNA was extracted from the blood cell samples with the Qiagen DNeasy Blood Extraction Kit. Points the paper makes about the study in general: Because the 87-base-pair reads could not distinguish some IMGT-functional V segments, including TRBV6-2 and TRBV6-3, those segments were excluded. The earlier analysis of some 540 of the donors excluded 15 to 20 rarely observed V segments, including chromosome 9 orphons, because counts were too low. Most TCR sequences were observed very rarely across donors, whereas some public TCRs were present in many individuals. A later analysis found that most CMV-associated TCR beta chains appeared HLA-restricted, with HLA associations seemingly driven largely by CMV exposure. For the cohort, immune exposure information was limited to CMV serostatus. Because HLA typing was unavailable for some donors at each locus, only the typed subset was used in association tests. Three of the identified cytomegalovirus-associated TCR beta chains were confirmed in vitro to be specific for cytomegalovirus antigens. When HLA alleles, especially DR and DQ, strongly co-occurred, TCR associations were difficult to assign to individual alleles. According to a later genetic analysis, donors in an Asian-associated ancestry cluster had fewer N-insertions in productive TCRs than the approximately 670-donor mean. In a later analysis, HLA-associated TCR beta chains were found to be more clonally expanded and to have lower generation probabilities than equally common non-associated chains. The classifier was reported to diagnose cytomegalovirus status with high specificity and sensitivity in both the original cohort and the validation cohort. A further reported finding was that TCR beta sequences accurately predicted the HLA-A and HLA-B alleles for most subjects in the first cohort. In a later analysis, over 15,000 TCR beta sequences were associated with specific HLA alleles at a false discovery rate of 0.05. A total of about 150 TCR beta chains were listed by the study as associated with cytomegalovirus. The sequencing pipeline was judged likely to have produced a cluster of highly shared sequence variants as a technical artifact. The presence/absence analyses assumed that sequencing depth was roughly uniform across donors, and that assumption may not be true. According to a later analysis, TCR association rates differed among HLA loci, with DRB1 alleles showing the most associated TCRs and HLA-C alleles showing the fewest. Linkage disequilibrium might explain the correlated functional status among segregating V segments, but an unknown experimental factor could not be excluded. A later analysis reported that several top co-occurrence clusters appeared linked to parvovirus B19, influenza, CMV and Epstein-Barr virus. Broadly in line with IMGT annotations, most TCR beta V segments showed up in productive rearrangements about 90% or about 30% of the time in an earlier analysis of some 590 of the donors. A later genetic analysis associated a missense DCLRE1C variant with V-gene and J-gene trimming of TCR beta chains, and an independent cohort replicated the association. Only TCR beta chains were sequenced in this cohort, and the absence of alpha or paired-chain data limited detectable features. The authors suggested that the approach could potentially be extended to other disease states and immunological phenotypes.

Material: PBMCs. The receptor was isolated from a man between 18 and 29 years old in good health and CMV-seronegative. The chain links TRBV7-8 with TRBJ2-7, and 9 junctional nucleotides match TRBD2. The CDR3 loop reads CASSYSGGSGEQYF. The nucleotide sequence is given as TGTGCCAGCAGCTATAGCGGGGGTTCTGGCGAGCAGTACTTC.